Below, one T cell receptor beta chain is given with its context. The data originate from a study of blood T cell repertoires in COVID-19. Study summary: Spain, Italy and the United States supplied samples that represented acute and convalescent COVID-19. In each case, the material was cDNA or gDNA derived from T cells, B-cell-depleted T cells, or PBMCs.

From germline, CDR1 is SGHTA and CDR2 FQGNSA. The trim removed 5 bases at V and 0 bases at J, leaving 4 bases unmatched. The CDR3 has 15 residues. In the authors' methods: Amplification of reference gene primers was used by the study to estimate nucleated cell counts. Measured with immunoSEQ multiplex PCR; TCRdb has only the in-frame clones, and not every one. V and J calls and clone size are as listed in that table; D and trimming were resolved from the DNA. The table records 250,000 to 300,000 clones, approximately 91% of them present only once. In assigning cohorts, the study relied on participant-reported clinical history.

Specimen: PBMCs or T cells enriched from blood (not recorded which). The chain combines TRBV7-2 with TRBJ2-7, with 10 nucleotides matching TRBD2. The source is a woman aged 40 to 50 with acute COVID-19. Written as DNA, the CDR3 is TGTGCCAGCAGCCGCACTAGCGGGGCCTCCTACGAGCAGTACTTC. Translating it yields CASSRTSGASYEQYF.